The next 18 T cell receptor beta chains were all read from a single sample in a study of cytomegalovirus exposure and HLA in healthy donors (dated by TCRdb to the late 2010s). Library method: the immunoSEQ multiplex PCR assay. TCRdb took over this immuneACCESS table, retaining in-frame rearrangements with V and J assigned. Such tables are incomplete; in checked studies, under half of the missing clones stem from an unresolved V gene, and the remainder is unexplained. The sample yields approximately 60,000 clones; around 90% were counted once. The ten largest clones take up about 1.2% of the sample. The specimen sequenced was PBMCs. Receptors originate from a young woman in good health and CMV-seronegative.

Only one count was recorded for this clone. This rearrangement joins TRBV19 to TRBJ2-1; D might be TRBD1 (6 bases). The CDR3 runs 13 residues. CDR1 is LNHDA, CDR2 SQIVND, per germline (reference sequence). Between the trimmed V and J ends, which lost 9 bases and 8 bases, there was a span of 17 bases. DNA of the CDR3: TGTGCCAGCGAGGGGGTCAACAATTATGAGCAGTTCTTC. Translated: CASEGVNNYEQFF.

The chain employs TRBV27 and TRBJ1-5; maybe TRBD1 (5 bases). V was trimmed by 6 bases and J by 3 bases, leaving 21 bases between them. Germline loops: CDR1 MNHEY, CDR2 SMNVEV (reference sequence). The CDR3 extends over 17 amino acids. CDR3 protein: CASSPGLFDASNQPQHF. The CDR3 nucleotides read TGTGCCAGCAGCCCAGGGCTCTTCGACGCCTCCAATCAGCCCCAGCATTTT.

This clone was counted once. The chain joins TRBV4-1 to TRBJ1-1; 9 positions match TRBD1. Looked up from germline, CDR1 is MGHRA and CDR2 is YSYEKL. V trimming: 4 bases; J trimming: 0 bases; junction bases outside the gene matches: 18. The CDR3 loop spans 20 amino acids. In DNA form, the CDR3 reads TGCGCCAGCAGCCGATACCAGCCCTCCCGGGACAGGGTGATGAACACTGAAGCTTTCTTT. Translating gives CASSRYQPSRDRVMNTEAFF.

The V and J genes are TRBV10-3 and TRBJ2-3; 15 bases line up with TRBD2. With V trimmed by 4 bases and J by 2 bases, 13 bases remained unmatched. From germline, CDR1 is ENHRY and CDR2 SYGVKD. There are 20 residues in the CDR3. CDR3 protein: CAISGGVGLAGGKPTDTQYF. In DNA, the CDR3 is TGTGCCATCAGTGGAGGGGTCGGACTAGCGGGGGGGAAACCCACAGATACGCAGTATTTT.

This clone showed up just a few times. V gene TRBV10-3 combines with J gene TRBJ2-1; possibly TRBD2 for D (6 bases). CDR1 is ENHRY, CDR2 SYGVKD, per germline. Between the trimmed V and J ends, which lost 8 bases and 9 bases, there was a span of 17 bases. The CDR3 is 13 amino acids. Written as DNA, the CDR3 is TGTGCCATCCGGGACGGGGGTAACGTTGAGCAGTTCTTC. Protein sequence: CAIRDGGNVEQFF.

The chain combines TRBV10-2 with TRBJ1-2, with 9 bases identical to TRBD1. Unmatched junction bases numbered 18, after V lost 7 bases and J lost 6 bases. The germline gives CDR1 WSHSY, CDR2 SAAADI. The CDR3 has 17 amino acids. DNA for the CDR3: TGCGCCAGCAAGGAAGGACAGGGGTCTCCAGCATCGGATGGCTACACCTTC. It is translated as CASKEGQGSPASDGYTF.

The CDR3 DNA follows: TGTGCCAGCAGTGAAGCTTCGGGGGGACACGACCCCTTTTGGCCCCAGCATTTT. Its translation: CASSEASGGHDPFWPQHF. The chain has TRBV2 and TRBJ1-5, with D tentatively TRBD1 (6 bases). CDR1 and CDR2 from the germline V gene are SNHLY and FYNNEI. Trimming shortened V by 0 bases and J by 9 bases, and 24 bases separated the two germline ends. The CDR3 is 18 amino acids.

The V call is TRBV28, the J call TRBJ1-3; D is undetermined. The CDR3 consists of 15 residues. Germline CDR1 is MDHEN and CDR2 is SYDVKM. V was trimmed by 5 bases and J by 0 bases, leaving 11 bases between them. The chain's CDR3 is CASSLGGFSGNTIYF. CDR3 nucleotide sequence: TGTGCCAGCAGTCTAGGAGGGTTCTCTGGAAACACCATATATTTT.

The chain links TRBV7-9 to TRBJ1-2; unclear D gene. The CDR3 sequence is 15 residues long. Germline loops: CDR1 SEHNR, CDR2 FQNEAQ (reference sequence). V was pared by 5 bases and J by 3 bases, with 16 bases between. The CDR3 loop is CASSPPRGGHYGYTF. The DNA for the CDR3 is TGTGCCAGCAGCCCACCTCGGGGAGGACACTATGGCTACACCTTC.

The V gene is TRBV27, the J gene TRBJ2-6; TRBD2 is a possible D gene (5 bases). This CDR3 spans 15 amino acids. CDR1 and CDR2 from the germline V gene are MNHEY and SMNVEV (reference sequence). The V end lost 3 bases, the J end lost 0 bases, and 6 bases lay between the germline ends. The CDR3 is CASSFGVSGANVLTF. CDR3 nucleotides: TGTGCCAGCAGTTTCGGGGTCTCTGGGGCCAACGTCCTGACTTTC.

The J gene is TRBJ2-2, the V gene TRBV28; 7 bases map to TRBD2. This CDR3 is built from 16 residues. The trim removed 3 bases at V and 0 bases at J, leaving 4 bases unmatched. In germline, CDR1 is MDHEN, CDR2 SYDVKM. The CDR3 reads CASSFSGLSNTGELFF. The CDR3, as DNA: TGTGCCAGCAGTTTTAGCGGGTTATCGAACACCGGGGAGCTGTTTTTT. Filled out from reference TRBV28 and TRBJ2-2, the complete variable domain reads DVKVTQSSRYLVKRTGEKVFLECVQDMDHENMFWYRQDPGLGLRLIYFSYDVKMKEKGDIPEGYSVSREKKERFSLILESASTNQTSMYLCASSFSGLSNTGELFFGEGSRLTVL.

The chain uses TRBV7-2 and TRBJ2-7; tentatively, D is TRBD1 (6 bases). The germline V gene encodes CDR1 SGHTA and CDR2 FQGNSA. The CDR3 spans 15 residues. V lost 5 bases and J 3 bases, leaving 17 bases between the germline ends. The CDR3 region has the DNA TGTGCCAGCAGCCCCGCCGGGACAAGTTACTACGAGCAGTACTTC. Translation: CASSPAGTSYYEQYF.

The chain couples TRBV15 to TRBJ2-3; 9 bases line up with TRBD1. V trimming: 6 bases; J trimming: 4 bases; junction bases outside the gene matches: 5. There are 14 residues in the CDR3. The germline V gene has CDR1 LNHNV and CDR2 YYDKDF (reference sequence). CDR3 DNA sequence: TGTGCCACCAGTCTCGACAGGGGGTCAGATACGCAGTATTTT. Amino acids: CATSLDRGSDTQYF.

The chain uses TRBV19 and TRBJ2-3; D gene ambiguous. This CDR3 region has 13 residues. Trimming shortened V by 3 bases and J by 2 bases, and 6 bases separated the two germline ends. From germline, CDR1 is LNHDA and CDR2 SQIVND (reference sequence). The CDR3 coding sequence is TGTGCCAGTAGTATGCAGTACACAGATACGCAGTATTTT. This encodes CASSMQYTDTQYF.

V usage is TRBV27 and J usage is TRBJ2-3; 7 bases align to TRBD2. The CDR3 is 16 residues long. The ends lost 5 bases at V and 2 bases at J; junction bases unmatched: 10. Per the germline V gene, CDR1 is MNHEY and CDR2 is SMNVEV (reference sequence). The CDR3 DNA reads TGTGCCAGCAGTGAACTGGGGGGGGTACTCACAGATACGCAGTATTTT. As protein: CASSELGGVLTDTQYF.

This sequence joins TRBV9 and TRBJ1-4; 7 nucleotides line up with TRBD1. From germline, CDR1 is SGDLS and CDR2 YYNGEE. CDR3 length: 16 amino acids. Germline trimming cut 3 bases from V and 8 bases from J; bases unmatched to any gene: 13. CDR3 sequence reads: CASSERGREMGEKLFF. In DNA, the CDR3 is TGTGCCAGCAGCGAAAGGGGGCGCGAAATGGGGGAAAAACTGTTTTTT.

V and J are TRBV19 and TRBJ1-1, with D perhaps matching TRBD1 (5 bases). The CDR3 has 13 residues. V was cut by 7 bases and J by 7 bases, with 16 bases left in between. Germline loops: CDR1 LNHDA, CDR2 SQIVND (reference sequence). This CDR3 reads CASTPQGTGEAFF. The DNA of the CDR3 is TGTGCCAGTACTCCTCAGGGAACAGGTGAAGCTTTCTTT. The variable domain in full, with the rest retrieved from reference TRBV19 and TRBJ1-1, is DGGITQSPKYLFRKEGQNVTLSCEQNLNHDAMYWYRQDPGQGLRLIYYSQIVNDFQKGDIAEGYSVSREKKESFPLTVTSAQKNPTAFYLCASTPQGTGEAFFGQGTRLTVV.

The chain combines TRBV7-9 with TRBJ1-2, with 8 bases identical to TRBD1. This CDR3 has 15 residues. CDR1 and CDR2 (germline): SEHNR, FQNEAQ (reference sequence). V gave up 5 bases and J gave up 7 bases; unmatched junction bases: 12. The CDR3 reads CASSLQTGARVGYTF. The DNA for the CDR3 is TGTGCCAGCAGCCTACAGACAGGGGCCCGGGTTGGCTACACCTTC.